A single sample gave rise to the 14 T cell receptor beta chains below, sequenced in a study of early T cells in non-severe SARS-CoV-2 infection. TCRdb fed the 5' RACE reads into MiXCR, producing one record per CDR3 protein. The sample shows under 35,000 distinct CDR3 sequences, about 4.6% of them seen only once. Sequencing was performed on whole blood. The receptor set was obtained from an adult who was a healthcare worker with PCR-confirmed SARS-CoV-2 infection or an uninfected control (not recorded which).

This clonotype was recorded many times. This rearrangement joins TRBV29-1 to TRBJ2-5, with 9 bases matching TRBD1. Germline-derived CDR1 and CDR2 are SQVTM and ANQGSEA. The CDR3 is 14 amino acids. The V and J ends lost 6 bases and 1 base, in that order; junction bases with no gene match: 6. In nucleotides, the CDR3 is TGCAGCGTCGCGGGGGACAGGGCCCAAGAGACCCAGTACTTC. This codes for CSVAGDRAQETQYF. The entire variable domain, with the rest obtained from reference TRBV29-1 and TRBJ2-5, is as follows: SAVISQKPSRDICQRGTSLTIQCQVDSQVTMMFWYRQQPGQSLTLIATANQGSEATYESGFVIDKFPISRPNLTFSTLTVSNMSPEDSSIYLCSVAGDRAQETQYFGPGTRLLVL.

This clonotype was observed a few times. The chain's CDR3 is CASSQDLIDTQYF. The CDR3 coding sequence is TGCGCCAGCAGCCAAGATTTGATAGATACGCAGTATTTT. This chain uses TRBV4-1 with TRBJ2-3; D unresolved. Germline V gives CDR1 MGHRA, CDR2 YSYEKL. Trimming cost V 0 bases and J 5 bases, with 6 bases left between them. The CDR3 contains 13 residues.

This clonotype showed up many times. The chain carries TRBV29-1 and TRBJ1-2; 8 nucleotides line up with TRBD1. V gave up 3 bases and J gave up 4 bases; unmatched junction bases: 7. There are 14 residues in the CDR3. Germline V lookup: CDR1 SQVTM, CDR2 ANQGSEA. The CDR3 is CSVDDRGVRYGYTF. CDR3 bases: TGCAGCGTTGATGACAGGGGAGTCCGCTATGGCTACACCTTC.

This clonotype came up many times. V gene TRBV11-2 combines with J gene TRBJ2-2; a weak D match, TRBD2 (5 bases). Germline V CDR1 and CDR2: SGHAT, FQNNGV. Trimming removed 2 bases at V and 3 bases at J, with 10 bases between. CDR3 length: 15 residues. The CDR3 nucleotides read TGTGCCAGCAGCTTAACCCGGGAACACACCGGGGAGCTGTTTTTT. Its protein product is CASSLTREHTGELFF.

This clonotype came up many times. The rearrangement links TRBV12-3 or TRBV12-4 to TRBJ2-1, with 9 bases identical to TRBD1. The CDR3 runs 14 residues. Trimming cost V 4 bases and J 16 bases; bases outside gene matches: 14. This chain's CDR3 is CASSSQGQGRQVFF. CDR3 DNA: TGTGCCAGCAGTTCCCAGGGACAGGGCCGCCAAGTATTCTTC.

There are many counts of this clonotype. The CDR3 sequence is CASSLSYTWTGGDYTF. CDR3 nucleotide sequence: TGTGCCAGCAGCTTATCGTATACGTGGACAGGGGGCGACTACACCTTC. The rearrangement links TRBV7-2 to TRBJ1-2, with 11 bases lining up with TRBD1. V was clipped by 2 bases and J by 10 bases; unmatched bases: 12. Germline V gene sequence: CDR1 SGHTA, CDR2 FQGNSA. This CDR3 region has 16 residues. Full variable domain (outside the CDR3, taken from reference TRBV7-2 and TRBJ1-2): GAGVSQSPSNKVTEKGKDVELRCDPISGHTALYWYRQSLGQGLEFLIYFQGNSAPDKSGLPSDRFSAERTGGSVSTLTIQRTQQEDSAVYLCASSLSYTWTGGDYTFGSGTRLTVV.

Points on this clonotype: Just one base apart from a much larger clone, this may be a read error. The chain employs TRBV7-9 and TRBJ2-1; D perhaps matches TRBD2 (5 bases). Germline CDR1 SEHNR, CDR2 FQNEAQ (reference sequence). This CDR3 has 13 amino acids. CDR3 bases: TGTGCCAGCAGCCGCGGAGGTTACAATAAGCAGTTCTTC. Protein sequence: CASSRGGYNKQFF.

This chain connects TRBV9 to TRBJ2-7; D is tentatively TRBD1 or TRBD2 (5 bases each). The CDR3 loop spans 17 amino acids. CDR1 and CDR2 (germline): SGDLS, YYNGEE. V was shortened by 4 bases and J by 5 bases, with 25 bases between the two germline ends. The CDR3 sequence is CASSPLGDPLTIDEQYF. The CDR3 nucleotides are TGTGCCAGCAGCCCGCTCGGGGACCCCCTAACGATCGACGAGCAGTACTTC.

This clonotype showed up many times. An end of the junction does not agree with germline; a read error may underlie this. The chain couples TRBV12-5 to TRBJ1-1, with 10 bases identical to TRBD1. The CDR3 covers 15 residues. Germline CDR1 reads LGHNT; CDR2 reads FRNRAP. The CDR3 nucleotides read TGTGCTAGTGCTTTGACAGGGGGCGCGAACACTGAAGCTTTCTTT. Its protein is CASALTGGANTEAFF.

This clonotype has ten or more counts. The V and J genes are TRBV7-9 and TRBJ1-5; D remains unclear. Germline V lookup: CDR1 SEHNR, CDR2 FQNEAQ (reference sequence). With 5 bases removed from V and 4 bases from J, the gap between germline ends came to 6 bases. The CDR3 runs to 12 residues. DNA of the CDR3: TGTGCCAGCAGCCCCTTAAATCAGCCCCAGCATTTT. Amino acid sequence: CASSPLNQPQHF.

This chain connects TRBV20-1 to TRBJ1-6; tentatively, D is TRBD1 (6 bases). V was pared by 5 bases and J by 8 bases, with 13 bases between. Germline V gives CDR1 DFQATT, CDR2 SNEGSKA (reference sequence). This CDR3 spans 13 amino acids. This chain's CDR3 is CSAGGHRDSPLHF. The CDR3 nucleotides are TGCAGTGCTGGGGGACACAGGGATTCACCCCTCCACTTT.

This clonotype appeared many times. The chain carries TRBV27 and TRBJ1-3; 7 bases map to TRBD1. The junction had 3 bases not matched to a gene; V was cut back by 6 bases and J by 1 base. The CDR3 is made up of 14 amino acids. The germline gives CDR1 MNHEY, CDR2 SMNVEV (reference sequence). CDR3: CASRVQGSGNTIYF. Written as DNA, the CDR3 is TGTGCCAGCAGGGTACAGGGGTCTGGAAACACCATATATTTT.

The sample holds many counts of this clonotype. This sequence joins TRBV5-1 and TRBJ2-1; the D gene is possibly TRBD2 (6 bases). CDR3 length: 14 amino acids. Germline lookup yields CDR1 SGHRS and CDR2 YFSETQ. The V gene lost 5 bases and the J gene lost 9 bases, with 18 bases spanning the gap. CDR3 protein: CASSPQGAGGEQFF. CDR3 DNA: TGCGCCAGCAGTCCTCAGGGAGCCGGGGGTGAGCAGTTCTTC.

This clonotype has ten or more counts. The chain joins TRBV29-1 to TRBJ1-1, with TRBD1 as a possible D gene (6 bases). The CDR3 loop spans 14 amino acids. V lost 5 bases and J lost 4, with 17 bases in between. Per germline, CDR1 SQVTM and CDR2 ANQGSEA. In DNA form, the CDR3 reads TGCAGCGTTCCCTTAAGCGGGGGCACCACTGAAGCTTTCTTT. Protein: CSVPLSGGTTEAFF.